Below are 19 T cell receptor beta chains sequenced from a single sample in a study of blood T cell repertoires in COVID-19. Profiling relied on immunoSEQ multiplex PCR, and the TCRdb table lists in-frame clones only, not all of them. The table lists 180,000 or so clones, approximately 90% of them singletons. The sequenced sample was peripheral blood. The receptors come from a woman aged 45-65 years with acute or convalescent COVID-19.

V and J are TRBV6-2 or TRBV6-3 and TRBJ2-7; D gene uncertain. V gave up 6 bases and J gave up 0 bases, with 27 bases separating them. The CDR3 is 19 residues long. Germline V lookup: CDR1 MNHEY, CDR2 SVGEGT. CDR3 region: CASSLGESQVSKGSYEQYF. The CDR3 DNA reads TGTGCCAGCAGCCTAGGCGAGTCCCAGGTATCAAAAGGCTCCTACGAGCAGTACTTC.

V and J are TRBV7-8 and TRBJ2-5; 10 positions agree with TRBD2. This CDR3 has 15 amino acids. The V gene's germline CDR1 is SGHVS and CDR2 FQNEAQ. V lost 4 bases, J lost 2 bases, and 4 bases stayed unmatched. The CDR3 loop reads CASSSSGREQETQYF. For the CDR3, the DNA is TGTGCCAGCAGCTCCAGCGGGAGGGAACAAGAGACCCAGTACTTC.

The chain couples TRBV6-4 to TRBJ2-2, with TRBD1 identical over 7 bases. J was trimmed by 3 bases and V by 8 bases; bases with no gene match: 6. This CDR3 spans 14 amino acids. Germline V gives CDR1 MRHNA, CDR2 SNTAGT. This CDR3 is CASPRQGDTGELFF. The CDR3, as DNA: TGTGCCAGCCCCCGACAGGGCGACACCGGGGAGCTGTTTTTT.

CDR3 loop: CASSLAALSSYNEQFF. Here the CDR3 DNA reads TGCGCCAGCAGCCTAGCGGCCCTGAGCTCCTACAATGAGCAGTTCTTC. The chain couples TRBV5-1 to TRBJ2-1; 7 bases are shared with TRBD2. Germline CDR1 is SGHRS and CDR2 is YFSETQ. The ends lost 4 bases at V and 0 bases at J; junction bases unmatched: 7. The CDR3 is 16 amino acids.

This clone was observed a single time. The chain joins TRBV25-1 to TRBJ2-1; 7 nucleotides match TRBD2. Germline CDR1 and CDR2: MGHDK and SYGVNS. The CDR3 consists of 14 residues. After removal of 4 bases from V and 4 bases from J, the junction contained 4 bases not matched to a gene. The chain's CDR3 is CASSGRGRYNEQFF. CDR3 bases: TGTGCCAGCAGTGGGCGGGGGAGGTACAATGAGCAGTTCTTC.

V and J are TRBV29-1 and TRBJ1-2, with unresolved D. Germline CDR1 and CDR2: SQVTM and ANQGSEA. Trimming removed 0 bases from V and 8 bases from J, with 10 bases in between. The CDR3 runs 12 residues. CDR3 sequence (DNA): TGCAGCGTTGAAGAGAGCCAGGTCGGCTACACCTTC. It specifies CSVEESQVGYTF.

Only one count was recorded for this clone. The V call is TRBV7-9, the J call TRBJ2-3; TRBD2 matches at 11 bases. The CDR3 covers 16 residues. The J segment lost 1 base and the V segment lost 4 bases, leaving 4 bases of the junction unmatched. The V gene's germline CDR1 is SEHNR and CDR2 FQNEAQ (reference sequence). The CDR3 sequence: CASSSELAGGTDTQYF. The CDR3 DNA follows: TGTGCCAGCAGCTCCGAACTAGCGGGGGGCACAGATACGCAGTATTTT. Based on the CDR3 plus reference TRBV7-9 and TRBJ2-3, the full variable domain is DTGVSQNPRHKITKRGQNVTFRCDPISEHNRLYWYRQTLGQGPEFLTYFQNEAQLEKSRLLSDRFSAERPKGSFSTLEIQRTEQGDSAMYLCASSSELAGGTDTQYFGPGTRLTVL.

The V and J genes are TRBV6-5 and TRBJ1-3; D not certain. Trimming shortened V by 2 bases and J by 4 bases, and 12 bases separated the two germline ends. CDR1 MNHEY and CDR2 SVGAGI come from the germline V gene. This CDR3 region has 15 residues. DNA for the CDR3: TGTGCCAGCAGTTACGGCAGGTCACCCGGAAACACCATATATTTT. This encodes CASSYGRSPGNTIYF.

This chain joins TRBV5-1 and TRBJ2-1; TRBD1 aligns across 9 bases. Per germline, CDR1 SGHRS and CDR2 YFSETQ. This CDR3 has 15 amino acids. Unmatched junction bases numbered 13, after V lost 7 bases and J lost 8 bases. CDR3 protein: CASLPGQGPMDEQFF. As DNA, the CDR3 is TGCGCCAGCTTACCGGGACAGGGACCCATGGATGAGCAGTTCTTC.

The chain couples TRBV15 to TRBJ1-4, with 7 bases matching TRBD1. V dropped 5 bases and J dropped 4; count of bases not matched to a gene: 13. This CDR3 has 17 residues. Germline loops: CDR1 LNHNV, CDR2 YYDKDF (reference sequence). CDR3 in DNA: TGTGCCACCAGCCCTCGACAGGGTAGTTTCGATAATGAAAAACTGTTTTTT. Its translation: CATSPRQGSFDNEKLFF.

The chain has TRBV18 and TRBJ1-6; no firm D call. The CDR3 extends over 15 amino acids. Germline-derived CDR1 and CDR2 are KGHSH and LQKENI. V lost 6 bases and J lost 5, with 14 bases in between. CDR3 bases: TGTGCCAGCTCTACCGCGGGAGGCGATAATTCACCCCTCCACTTT. Translating gives CASSTAGGDNSPLHF.

This sequence joins TRBV18 and TRBJ2-7, with 8 bases lining up with TRBD2. V lost 5 bases and J lost 4; bases outside the gene matches: 10. The CDR3 length is 15 residues. Germline V gene sequence: CDR1 KGHSH, CDR2 LQKENI. The CDR3 is CASSSPGREAYEQYF. In DNA, the CDR3 is TGTGCCAGCTCATCCCCCGGGAGGGAGGCTTACGAGCAGTACTTC.

The count of this clone is one. The chain couples TRBV6-2 or TRBV6-3 to TRBJ2-7; D remains ambiguous. The V end lost 0 bases, the J end lost 0 bases, and 12 bases lay between the germline ends. Germline V CDR1 and CDR2: MNHEY, SVGEGT. This CDR3 region has 16 residues. DNA for the CDR3: TGTGCCAGCAGTTACTCTGCCAGGTTCTCCTCCTACGAGCAGTACTTC. It yields the protein CASSYSARFSSYEQYF.

The CDR3 DNA is TGTGCCAGCAGTTACTTGCAGGGCACCTATAATTCACCCCTCCACTTT. Residues: CASSYLQGTYNSPLHF. The chain employs TRBV6-5 and TRBJ1-6, with D perhaps matching TRBD1 (5 bases). There are 16 residues in the CDR3. V was cut by 1 base and J by 2 bases, with 9 bases left in between. Germline values: CDR1 MNHEY, CDR2 SVGAGI.

The CDR3 nucleotides are TGCGCCAGCAGTGAGACCCTAGCGGGGGCCTCCACAGATACGCAGTATTTT. Its translation: CASSETLAGASTDTQYF. The V call is TRBV10-2, the J call TRBJ2-3, with 10 positions matching TRBD2. After removal of 2 bases from V and 2 bases from J, the junction contained 7 bases not matched to a gene. Germline V lookup: CDR1 WSHSY, CDR2 SAAADI. The CDR3 contains 17 residues.

This clone was seen a few times. The chain recombines TRBV7-9 with TRBJ2-7, with D maybe TRBD1 (5 bases). Trimming stripped 4 bases from V and 1 base from J, with 8 bases between. The CDR3 totals 13 residues. CDR1 SEHNR and CDR2 FQNEAQ come from the germline V gene (reference sequence). As DNA, the CDR3 is TGTGCCAGCAGCTCGGACACTTCCTACGAGCAGTACTTC. Translated, it gives CASSSDTSYEQYF.

This clone was counted once. This chain joins TRBV5-6 and TRBJ2-7, with D perhaps matching TRBD2 (5 bases). Germline V gene data show CDR1 as SGHDT and CDR2 as YYEEEE. The CDR3 length is 11 residues. Trimming pared 0 bases from V and 7 bases from J, leaving 5 bases between. As DNA, the CDR3 is TGTGCCAGCAGCTTGGCGGGAGAGCAGTACTTC. Translated: CASSLAGEQYF.

CDR3 DNA: TGTGCCAGCAGTCCAGACAGGGGGCGCCCAGATACGCAGTATTTT. Protein sequence: CASSPDRGRPDTQYF. The chain has TRBV7-2 and TRBJ2-3, with 10 nucleotides matching TRBD1. Germline values: CDR1 SGHTA, CDR2 FQGNSA. V shed 6 bases, J shed 4 bases, and the junction held 7 bases outside the gene matches. CDR3 size: 15 residues.

The J gene is TRBJ2-7, the V gene TRBV10-3; 12 nucleotides line up with TRBD1. The CDR3 sequence is 15 residues long. CDR1 is ENHRY, CDR2 SYGVKD, per germline. V shed 6 bases and J 1 base; nucleotides not matched to a gene: 4. The CDR3: CAISRDRGLSYEQYF. CDR3 DNA sequence: TGTGCCATCAGCCGGGACAGGGGGCTTTCCTACGAGCAGTACTTC.